This T cell receptor (beta chain) comes out of a study of identical twins. Study-level points and caveats: Analyses of zero insertions could, in part, be confounded by invariant MAIT and iNKT cells.

This clonotype came up a few times. Its antigen is as yet unknown. TCRdb called the 5' RACE reads again in MiXCR, with one record for every CDR3 protein. This table has about 220,000 distinct CDR3 sequences, over 5% appearing once. Trimming took off 8 bases at V and 5 bases at J, with 15 bases between the two ends. The CDR3 is 13 amino acids. CDR1 SGHNT and CDR2 YENEEA come from the germline V gene. This sample also appeared in a second study, on T cells expressing NK-cell markers. That work states: Eight donors were sequenced, seven testing HCMV-seropositive and one testing seronegative. One observes that, in a few donors, these clonotypes were also the leading ones within the CD3+CD56-NKG2C+ fraction.

Source material: CD8+ T cells sorted from blood. This sequence was found in a woman between 18 and 29 years old in good health. The chain couples TRBV11-3 to TRBJ2-5; a weak D match, TRBD1 (5 bases). The CDR3 DNA reads as TGTGCCAGCGAAGGTCAGGGCCTGGAGACCCAGTACTTC. The encoded protein is CASEGQGLETQYF.